Each of the 7 T cell receptor beta chains below was sequenced from the same sample in a study of monozygotic twins with inflammatory bowel disease. TCRdb re-called the 5' RACE reads and shows each CDR3 protein once, DNA omitted. The sample yields some 330,000 distinct CDR3 sequences, of which the top ten take up roughly 5.8%. The sequenced sample was blood. The receptors were sampled from a human donor with ulcerative colitis or Crohn's disease, or a healthy co-twin of an affected twin (not recorded which).

The J gene is TRBJ2-1, the V gene TRBV15; lacking DNA, the TRBD1 call made by TCRdb goes unchecked. Germline values: CDR1 LNHNV, CDR2 YYDKDF (reference sequence). CDR3 size: 14 residues. CDR3 region: CATSGTGGLHEQFF.

This chain's CDR3 is CASSTGYGYTF. This chain links TRBV27 with TRBJ1-2; TCRdb names TRBD1, which stays unverified in the absence of DNA. The CDR3 runs to 11 residues. Germline V gives CDR1 MNHEY, CDR2 SMNVEV (reference sequence).

The chain employs TRBV7-2 and TRBJ2-1; TCRdb names TRBD2, which stays unverified in the absence of DNA. The CDR3 is 14 residues long. Germline values: CDR1 SGHTA, CDR2 FQGNSA. The CDR3 reads CASRDSGRWYEQFF.

This sequence joins TRBV28 and TRBJ2-2; TCRdb calls TRBD2, which cannot be checked without DNA. From germline, CDR1 is MDHEN and CDR2 SYDVKM. CDR3 size: 18 residues. The CDR3 is CASSRTSGRPSVTGELFF.

V gene TRBV7-7 combines with J gene TRBJ2-2; with no DNA, the TCRdb D assignment of TRBD1 cannot be verified. The germline V gene has CDR1 SSHAT and CDR2 FNYEAQ (reference sequence). This CDR3 has 16 residues. CDR3: CASSPTTGGATGELFF.

The chain recombines TRBV29-1 with TRBJ2-3; with no DNA, the TCRdb D assignment of TRBD1 cannot be verified. The length of the CDR3 is 13 residues. CDR1 is SQVTM and CDR2 is ANQGSEA in the germline V gene. The CDR3 sequence is CSVRQGSTDTQYF.

The chain combines TRBV12-3 or TRBV12-4 with TRBJ2-5; the D gene TCRdb calls, TRBD1, cannot be checked with no DNA. The CDR3 sequence is 12 residues long. CDR3 loop: CASSPGQGGIGF.